This TCR beta chain is drawn from a study of graft-versus-host responses after intestinal transplantation. Study information: Recipients were all induced with anti-thymocyte globulin, then given tacrolimus and steroids for 2 to 3 years. Study-wide results and caveats: GvH clones occurred in recipient marrow; some first appeared in ileum or blood. Declining HvG levels early post-transplant were linked to peak circulating GvH clone levels.

In regard to this clone: What it recognizes is unknown.

Generated by immunoSEQ multiplex PCR, the TCRdb table keeps only in-frame clones and is missing some. The sample lists some 64,000 clones, 85% to 95% occurring once. Per the germline V gene, CDR1 is LGHNA and CDR2 is YNFKEQ. The CDR3 extends over 16 amino acids. V was cut by 0 bases and J by 0 bases, with 12 bases left in between. This TCR was sampled from a human donor who was the organ donor for an intestinal transplant. The source material was unstimulated CD8+ T cells sorted from spleen or lymph node cells, sampled before transplant. V gene TRBV4-2 combines with J gene TRBJ2-7; no clear D. The CDR3 region has the DNA TGTGCCAGCAGCCAAGAATTCAGCGCCAGCTCCTACGAGCAGTACTTC. This codes for CASSQEFSASSYEQYF.